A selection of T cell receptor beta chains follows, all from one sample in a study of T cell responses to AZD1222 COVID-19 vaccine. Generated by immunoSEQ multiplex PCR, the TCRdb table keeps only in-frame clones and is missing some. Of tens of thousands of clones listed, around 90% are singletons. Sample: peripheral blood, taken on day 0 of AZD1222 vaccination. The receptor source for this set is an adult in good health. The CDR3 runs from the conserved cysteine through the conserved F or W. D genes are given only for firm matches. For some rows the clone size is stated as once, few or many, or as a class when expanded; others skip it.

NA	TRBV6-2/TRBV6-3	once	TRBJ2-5	CASSPHTSGAETQYF	TGTGCCAGCAGTCCCCATACCTCGGGGGCAGAGACCCAGTACTTC
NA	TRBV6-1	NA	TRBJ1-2	CASSDIRINYGYTF	TGTGCCAGCAGTGATATACGGATTAACTATGGCTACACCTTC
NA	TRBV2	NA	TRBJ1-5	CASSQEGISNQPQHF	TGTGCCAGCAGCCAAGAGGGGATAAGCAATCAGCCCCAGCATTTT
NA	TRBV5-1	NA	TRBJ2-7	CASSPRAGAVLSYEQYF	TGCGCCAGCAGCCCCCGGGCGGGGGCCGTACTCTCCTACGAGCAGTACTTC
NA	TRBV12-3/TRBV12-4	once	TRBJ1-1	CASSLLLNTEAFF	TGTGCCAGCAGTTTACTTTTGAACACTGAAGCTTTCTTT
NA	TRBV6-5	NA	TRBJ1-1	CARVARDTEAFF	TGTGCCAGAGTAGCGAGGGACACTGAAGCTTTCTTT
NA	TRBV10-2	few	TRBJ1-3	CASSGQRQSSWGINTIYF	TGCGCCAGCAGTGGGCAGCGGCAATCTTCCTGGGGTATAAACACCATATATTTT
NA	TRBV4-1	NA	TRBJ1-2	CASAPETGGRYGYTF	TGCGCCAGCGCGCCAGAGACTGGGGGGCGTTATGGCTACACCTTC
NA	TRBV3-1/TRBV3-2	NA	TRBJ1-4	CASSRVGGDEKLFF	TGTGCCAGCAGCCGGGTAGGGGGAGACGAAAAACTGTTTTTT
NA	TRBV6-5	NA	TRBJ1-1	CASSYTTGMNTEAFF	TGTGCCAGCAGTTACACAACAGGTATGAACACTGAAGCTTTCTTT
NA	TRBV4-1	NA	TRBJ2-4	CASSQVVFGGRDKNIQYF	TGCGCCAGCAGCCAAGTTGTCTTCGGGGGAAGGGACAAAAACATTCAGTACTTC
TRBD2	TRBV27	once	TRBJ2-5	CATRGVGGNQETQYF	TGTGCCACCCGGGGGGTCGGCGGGAACCAAGAGACCCAGTACTTC
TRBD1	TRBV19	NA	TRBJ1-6	CASSIRWGQGVSPLHF	TGTGCCAGTAGTATCAGATGGGGACAGGGTGTTTCACCCCTCCACTTT
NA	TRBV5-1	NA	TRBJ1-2	CASSFDGNGYTF	TGCGCCAGCAGCTTTGACGGGAACGGCTACACCTTC
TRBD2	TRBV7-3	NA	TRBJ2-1	CASSLTTSGGNEQFF	TGTGCCAGCAGCTTAACGACTAGCGGGGGTAATGAGCAGTTCTTC
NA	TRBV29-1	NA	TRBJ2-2	CSVEGNGLDTGELFF	TGCAGCGTTGAAGGCAATGGATTGGACACCGGGGAGCTGTTTTTT
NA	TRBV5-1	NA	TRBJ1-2	CASSLGQAVYGSYTF	TGCGCCAGCAGCTTGGGACAGGCCGTATATGGAAGCTACACCTTC
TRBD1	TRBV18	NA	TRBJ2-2	CASSRGTGHIGNTGELFF	TGTGCCAGCTCACGGGGGACAGGGCATATCGGGAACACCGGGGAGCTGTTTTTT
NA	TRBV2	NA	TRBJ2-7	CASSEAQGSPYEQYF	TGTGCCAGCAGTGAAGCTCAGGGAAGCCCCTACGAGCAGTACTTC
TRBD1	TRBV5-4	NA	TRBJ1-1	CASSRDSNTEAFF	TGTGCCAGCAGCCGGGACAGTAACACTGAAGCTTTCTTT
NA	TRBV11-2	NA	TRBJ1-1	CASSQTLLGTEAFF	TGTGCCAGCAGCCAGACCTTACTTGGCACTGAAGCTTTCTTT
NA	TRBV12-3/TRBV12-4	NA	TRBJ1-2	CASSQQRGEGYTF	TGTGCCAGCAGCCAACAAAGGGGGGAAGGCTACACCTTC
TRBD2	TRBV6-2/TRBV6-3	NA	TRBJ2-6	CASSPPKGRVGRGANVLTF	TGTGCCAGCAGCCCTCCAAAGGGGAGGGTGGGGCGCGGGGCCAACGTCCTGACTTTC
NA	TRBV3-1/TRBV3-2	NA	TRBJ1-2	CASSPHIRGGRTNYGYTF	TGTGCCAGCAGCCCCCACATTAGAGGAGGGAGAACTAACTATGGCTACACCTTC
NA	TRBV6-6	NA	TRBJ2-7	CASSYSLQDSYEQYF	TGTGCCAGCAGTTACTCGTTACAGGACTCCTACGAGCAGTACTTC
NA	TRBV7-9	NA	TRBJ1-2	CASSLSPVDGYGYTF	TGTGCCAGCAGCTTAAGCCCAGTAGATGGCTATGGCTACACCTTC
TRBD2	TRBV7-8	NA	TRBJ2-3	CASSLGGGTTDTQYF	TGTGCCAGCAGCTTAGGCGGGGGGACCACAGATACGCAGTATTTT
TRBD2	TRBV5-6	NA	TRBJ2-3	CASSRSGLRTDTQYF	TGTGCCAGCAGCCGGTCGGGACTACGCACAGATACGCAGTATTTT
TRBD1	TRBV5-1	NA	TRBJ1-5	CASSASGTEVLRQPQHF	TGCGCCAGCAGCGCATCCGGGACAGAGGTACTAAGGCAGCCCCAGCATTTT
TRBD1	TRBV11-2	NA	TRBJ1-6	CASSLGQGGSPLHF	TGTGCCAGCAGCTTAGGACAGGGTGGTTCACCCCTCCACTTT
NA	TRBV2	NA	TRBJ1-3	CASTQTGNTIYF	TGTGCCAGCACACAGACTGGAAACACCATATATTTT
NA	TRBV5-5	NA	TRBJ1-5	CASSTTGSPQHF	TGTGCCAGCAGCACTACAGGGTCGCCCCAGCATTTT
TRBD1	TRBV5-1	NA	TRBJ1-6	CASSLDGTVNSPLHF	TGCGCCAGCAGCTTGGACGGGACAGTCAATTCACCCCTCCACTTT
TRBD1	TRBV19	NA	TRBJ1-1	CASSPGQGSSEAFF	TGTGCCAGTTCACCGGGACAGGGGTCCTCTGAAGCTTTCTTT
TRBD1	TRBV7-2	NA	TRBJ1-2	CASSLADTGVYGYTF	TGTGCCAGCAGCTTAGCGGATACAGGGGTCTATGGCTACACCTTC
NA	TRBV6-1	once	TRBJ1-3	CASSGRRGAGGNTIYF	TGTGCCAGCAGTGGCCGTCGGGGGGCAGGGGGAAACACCATATATTTT
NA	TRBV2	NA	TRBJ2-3	CASSFSEGQDTQYF	TGTGCCAGCAGTTTTAGTGAGGGCCAAGATACGCAGTATTTT
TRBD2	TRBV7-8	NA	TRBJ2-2	CASSRGGPARTGELFF	TGTGCCAGCAGCCGGGGGGGACCGGCCCGAACCGGGGAGCTGTTTTTT
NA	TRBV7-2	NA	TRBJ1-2	CASSLTSRVAYTF	TGTGCCAGCAGCCTAACCTCCAGGGTCGCCTACACCTTC
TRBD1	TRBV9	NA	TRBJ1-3	CASSADGQGRNTIYF	TGTGCCAGCAGCGCTGACGGACAGGGGAGAAACACCATATATTTT
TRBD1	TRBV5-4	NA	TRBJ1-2	CASREGQGVAYGYTF	TGTGCCAGCAGAGAGGGACAGGGCGTCGCCTATGGCTACACCTTC
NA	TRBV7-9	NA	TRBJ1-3	CASSLAGIGNTIYF	TGTGCCAGCAGCTTAGCGGGAATCGGAAACACCATATATTTT
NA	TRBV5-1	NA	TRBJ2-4	CASSLQGWQNIQYF	TGCGCCAGCAGCTTGCAGGGTTGGCAAAACATTCAGTACTTC
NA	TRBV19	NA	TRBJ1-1	CASRPPRPTSSEAFF	TGTGCCAGTAGGCCCCCACGGCCAACGTCTTCTGAAGCTTTCTTT
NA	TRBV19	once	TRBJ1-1	CASSIVSGSEAFF	TGTGCCAGTAGTATAGTTTCGGGTTCCGAAGCTTTCTTT
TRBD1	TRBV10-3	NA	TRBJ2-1	CAISDPGQATYNEQFF	TGTGCCATCAGTGATCCGGGACAGGCGACATACAATGAGCAGTTCTTC
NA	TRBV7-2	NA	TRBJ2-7	CASSKRDITYEQYF	TGTGCCAGCAGCAAGCGGGACATTACCTACGAGCAGTACTTC